This section outlines one T cell receptor (beta chain) sequence together with its context. Its target is not known. UMI-tagged TRB cDNA libraries were built via 5' RACE. No DNA is given; TCRdb re-called the 5' RACE reads and lists each CDR3 protein once. Its listing shows 120,000 to 150,000 distinct CDR3 sequences. The data were obtained in a study of CXCR3-negative and CXCR3-positive naive CD8 T cells. Using triplicate sorts, 250,000 to 350,000 cells were collected each time from every CD8+ T cell subset. Broader study findings: Higher TRB CDR3 hydrophobicity marked CXCR3-positive naive cells relative to CXCR3-negative naive cells. High diversity, comparable across both naive subsets, contrasted with much lower diversity in memory CD8+ cells. TRBV-TRBJ usage was alike in naive CXCR3-negative and CXCR3-positive cells but differed in memory cells.

Source material: naive CXCR3+ CD8+ T cells from blood. Subset: CD45RO-CCR7+CD27+CD95- naive CD8+ T cells expressing CXCR3 (TNR3+). This sequence originates from a human donor in good health. Some clones in this sample may be carry-over from other donors' samples.

The CDR3 reads CSVPQGGGSLVGAFF. V is TRBV29-1 and J is TRBJ1-1; TCRdb gives TRBD1 as the D gene, but with no DNA this cannot be confirmed. Germline CDR1 reads SQVTM; CDR2 reads ANQGSEA. This CDR3 region has 15 residues.